These 29 T cell receptor beta chains were all obtained from the same sample, sequenced in a study of cytomegalovirus exposure and HLA in healthy donors. 13 Jbeta primers and 60 Vbeta primers were used for the PCR. The repertoire was sequenced with immunoSEQ multiplex PCR; TCRdb's copy has only in-frame clones and lacks some. The sample lists more than 90,000 clones; more than 65% were seen once. The sample comprised PBMCs. These receptors were obtained from a woman aged 25 to 45 in good health and CMV-seronegative.

The chain carries TRBV30 and TRBJ1-1; D not resolved. V shed 0 bases and J shed 1 base, with 9 bases lying between them. This CDR3 spans 14 amino acids. The V gene's germline CDR1 is GTSNPN and CDR2 SVGIG (reference sequence). The CDR3 protein is CAWSVHTSNTEAFF. CDR3 in DNA: TGTGCCTGGAGTGTACACACGTCGAACACTGAAGCTTTCTTT.

The rearrangement links TRBV5-6 to TRBJ1-3; D remains unclear. The CDR3 runs to 15 residues. The V end lost 2 bases, the J end lost 0 bases, and 9 bases lay between the germline ends. Germline CDR1 SGHDT, CDR2 YYEEEE. The chain's CDR3 is CASSFSHTSGNTIYF. The DNA of the CDR3 is TGTGCCAGCAGCTTTAGTCATACCTCTGGAAACACCATATATTTT.

Note on this clone: The junction and the germline gene differ at one end; a read error may be behind it. The V and J genes are TRBV13 and TRBJ1-1; D is uncertain. CDR3 length: 13 residues. Germline CDR1 is PRHDT and CDR2 is FYEKMQ (reference sequence). CDR3 region: CASSPPLGLTEVF. In DNA, the CDR3 is TGTGCCAGCAGCCCCCCCCTAGGCCTGACCGAAGTCTTT.

This clone has a handful of counts. The rearrangement uses TRBV6-5 and TRBJ2-7; D perhaps matches TRBD1 (5 bases). CDR3 size: 15 residues. V lost 7 bases, J lost 3 bases, and 19 bases lay in between. Germline V gene data show CDR1 as MNHEY and CDR2 as SVGAGI. The CDR3 sequence is CASMVKGRWDYEQYF. As DNA, the CDR3 is TGTGCCAGCATGGTAAAGGGGCGATGGGACTACGAGCAGTACTTC.

V is TRBV7-6 and J is TRBJ2-2; 10 nucleotides align to TRBD1. V trimming: 5 bases; J trimming: 2 bases; junction bases outside the gene matches: 5. CDR3 length: 16 amino acids. From germline, CDR1 is SGHVS and CDR2 FNYEAQ. The CDR3 sequence: CASSRQGAANTGELFF. DNA of the CDR3: TGTGCCAGCAGCCGACAGGGGGCGGCAAACACCGGGGAGCTGTTTTTT.

This clone appeared once. V usage is TRBV2 and J usage is TRBJ2-7; 11 bases are a match to TRBD2. The CDR3 runs to 14 residues. After removal of 6 bases from V and 2 bases from J, the junction contained 3 bases not matched to a gene. Germline V CDR1 and CDR2: SNHLY, FYNNEI. CDR3 region: CASRGTSGTYEQYF. In nucleotides, the CDR3 is TGTGCCAGCAGAGGGACTAGCGGAACCTACGAGCAGTACTTC. Full variable domain (outside the CDR3, taken from reference TRBV2 and TRBJ2-7): EPEVTQTPSHQVTQMGQEVILRCVPISNHLYFYWYRQILGQKVEFLVSFYNNEISEKSEIFDDQFSVERPDGSNFTLKIRSTKLEDSAMYFCASRGTSGTYEQYFGPGTRLTVT.

The sample holds one count of this clone. The V and J genes are TRBV19 and TRBJ1-2; TRBD1 matches at 7 bases. V lost 5 bases to trimming and J lost 0 bases; unmatched junction nucleotides: 3. The germline V gene has CDR1 LNHDA and CDR2 SQIVND (reference sequence). The CDR3 runs 14 residues. In DNA, the CDR3 is TGTGCCAGTAGTCCCGGGACAGCTAACTATGGCTACACCTTC. Translated, it gives CASSPGTANYGYTF.

There are a few counts of this clone. The chain joins TRBV9 to TRBJ1-2; 12 bases align to TRBD1. The CDR3 length is 15 residues. CDR1 is SGDLS and CDR2 is YYNGEE in the germline V gene. The V segment lost 1 base and the J segment 7 bases; nucleotides outside the gene matches: 5. In DNA form, the CDR3 reads TGTGCCAGCAGCGTAAGGGGACAGGGGGCCGGTGGCTACACCTTC. This gives the protein CASSVRGQGAGGYTF.

This clone was observed once. Within the sample, other DNA sequences also encode this same CDR3. This sequence joins TRBV6-5 and TRBJ2-5; 10 nucleotides agree with TRBD1. The germline gives CDR1 MNHEY, CDR2 SVGAGI. The ends lost 5 bases at V and 5 bases at J; junction bases unmatched: 2. CDR3 length: 13 amino acids. The CDR3 nucleotides read TGTGCCAGCAGTCGGGACAGGGGTGAGACCCAGTACTTC. Translated, it gives CASSRDRGETQYF.

The chain uses TRBV6-5 and TRBJ2-7; no reliable D call. The CDR3 is made up of 16 amino acids. Germline CDR1 reads MNHEY; CDR2 reads SVGAGI. The V and J ends lost 0 bases and 3 bases respectively, with 15 bases between them. The CDR3 protein is CASSYSNAARNYEQYF. The DNA for the CDR3 is TGTGCCAGCAGTTACTCGAACGCGGCACGGAACTACGAGCAGTACTTC.

V gene TRBV2 combines with J gene TRBJ2-3; 8 bases align to TRBD2. The CDR3 is 17 residues long. Trimming removed 5 bases from V and 7 bases from J; junction bases left unmatched: 17. The germline CDR1 and CDR2 sequences are SNHLY and FYNNEI. This CDR3 is CASSLGAGLGGSNTQYF. CDR3 nucleotide sequence: TGTGCCAGCAGTCTTGGCGCGGGACTAGGGGGGTCGAATACGCAGTATTTT.

The chain combines TRBV7-9 with TRBJ2-4; D is unresolved. In germline, CDR1 is SEHNR, CDR2 FQNEAQ (reference sequence). Trimming removed 2 bases from V and 5 bases from J, with 4 bases in between. CDR3 length: 12 residues. The DNA of the CDR3 is TGTGCCAGCAGCTTAACGGAAAACATTCAGTACTTC. Translating gives CASSLTENIQYF.

The chain recombines TRBV7-6 with TRBJ2-7; TRBD2 matches 9 bases. V dropped 5 bases and J dropped 2; count of bases not matched to a gene: 7. Germline loops: CDR1 SGHVS, CDR2 FNYEAQ. There are 15 residues in the CDR3. DNA for the CDR3: TGTGCCAGCAGCCGCGCGGGGGGGGTGGCCTACGAGCAGTACTTC. Translating it yields CASSRAGGVAYEQYF. Variable domain in full (rest from reference TRBV7-6 and TRBJ2-7): GAGVSQSPRYKVTKRGQDVALRCDPISGHVSLYWYRQALGQGPEFLTYFNYEAQQDKSGLPNDRFSAERPEGSISTLTIQRTEQRDSAMYRCASSRAGGVAYEQYFGPGTRLTVT.

The chain joins TRBV9 to TRBJ2-5, with 10 bases aligning to TRBD2. Germline CDR1 is SGDLS and CDR2 is YYNGEE. This CDR3 contains 15 residues. J lost 0 bases, V lost 1 base, and 0 bases had no gene match. The CDR3 loop reads CASSVTSGDQETQYF. CDR3 coding DNA: TGTGCCAGCAGCGTAACTAGCGGGGACCAAGAGACCCAGTACTTC.

This chain uses TRBV6-1 with TRBJ1-1; 9 nucleotides line up with TRBD1. The V and J ends lost 4 bases and 4 bases, in that order; junction bases with no gene match: 7. The germline V gene encodes CDR1 MNHNS and CDR2 SASEGT. This CDR3 comprises 15 residues. The CDR3 protein is CASSAKQGAGTEAFF. The CDR3 region has the DNA TGTGCCAGCAGTGCTAAACAGGGGGCAGGCACTGAAGCTTTCTTT.

The chain has TRBV7-8 and TRBJ2-5; a weak D match, TRBD1 (5 bases). The V end lost 2 bases, the J end lost 1 base, and 8 bases lay between the germline ends. The CDR3 sequence is 14 residues long. Germline CDR1 reads SGHVS; CDR2 reads FQNEAQ. CDR3 coding DNA: TGTGCCAGCAGCTTAAGGGGTACCCAAGAGACCCAGTACTTC. Translating it yields CASSLRGTQETQYF.

The rearrangement uses TRBV4-1 and TRBJ1-5; D uncertain. Trimming removed 4 bases from V and 2 bases from J, with 12 bases in between. The CDR3 has 15 residues. The germline gives CDR1 MGHRA, CDR2 YSYEKL. CDR3 DNA: TGCGCCAGCAGCCCCGAAGGAGGTGGCAATCAGCCCCAGCATTTT. Protein sequence: CASSPEGGGNQPQHF.

A single count supports this clone. The V and J genes are TRBV27 and TRBJ1-1; D possibly corresponds to TRBD1 (5 bases). Germline CDR1 MNHEY, CDR2 SMNVEV (reference sequence). Deletions cut 4 bases from V and 1 base from J, with 10 bases between. CDR3 length: 14 amino acids. DNA of the CDR3: TGTGCCAGCAGTTGGGGCCAGGGGAACACTGAAGCTTTCTTT. This codes for CASSWGQGNTEAFF.

The V call is TRBV27, the J call TRBJ2-7; TRBD1 agrees at 8 bases. Looked up from germline, CDR1 is MNHEY and CDR2 is SMNVEV (reference sequence). J was trimmed by 4 bases and V by 6 bases; bases with no gene match: 8. This CDR3 has 14 residues. In DNA form, the CDR3 reads TGTGCCAGCAGACCGACAAGGACAGGGTACGAGCAGTACTTC. Translating gives CASRPTRTGYEQYF.

The chain joins TRBV29-1 to TRBJ2-1; 9 bases fit TRBD1. CDR1 and CDR2 from the germline V gene are SQVTM and ANQGSEA. V lost 2 bases and J lost 9; bases outside the gene matches: 14. The CDR3 is 16 residues long. Here the CDR3 reads CSVEKGAGQGSGEQFF. The CDR3 DNA follows: TGCAGCGTTGAAAAAGGGGCGGGACAGGGATCTGGTGAGCAGTTCTTC.

This clone was detected only once. This sequence joins TRBV27 and TRBJ2-7; D gene uncertain. Trimming took off 6 bases at V and 4 bases at J, with 10 bases between the two ends. From germline, CDR1 is MNHEY and CDR2 SMNVEV (reference sequence). This CDR3 contains 12 residues. CDR3 in DNA: TGTGCCAGCAGGTCGCAGTTTTACGAGCAGTACTTC. It encodes CASRSQFYEQYF.

This clone came up a few times. The chain combines TRBV7-3 with TRBJ1-6, with D perhaps TRBD1 (6 bases). Germline assignment: CDR1 SGHTA and CDR2 FQGTGA. The ends were cut back, 5 bases at V and 13 bases at J, with 15 bases in the middle. CDR3 length: 13 amino acids. The CDR3 DNA reads TGTGCCAGCAGCCCAGAACAGGGTTCGCCCCTCCACTTT. This codes for CASSPEQGSPLHF.

This clone was observed a few times. The chain uses TRBV7-2 and TRBJ1-3, with 9 bases identical to TRBD1. Germline V lookup: CDR1 SGHTA, CDR2 FQGNSA. The CDR3 is 16 amino acids. J gave up 5 bases and V 5 bases, and 10 bases lay outside the gene matches. The CDR3, as DNA: TGTGCCAGCAGCGGTACCGGGACAGGGACGAGAAACACCATATATTTT. As protein: CASSGTGTGTRNTIYF.

The gene calls are TRBV6-6 and TRBJ1-5, with D tentatively TRBD1 (5 bases). The CDR3 has 15 amino acids. The V gene lost 5 bases and the J gene lost 0 bases, with 11 bases spanning the gap. Germline CDR1 is MNHNY and CDR2 is SVGAGI (reference sequence). This CDR3 is CASSHRQYSNQPQHF. As DNA, the CDR3 is TGTGCCAGCAGTCACCGACAGTATAGCAATCAGCCCCAGCATTTT.

This clone was seen a few times. This chain joins TRBV5-1 and TRBJ1-3; the D is unclear. The CDR3 has 16 residues. The V end was cut by 4 bases, the J end by 7 bases, with 21 bases between. Germline V gene sequence: CDR1 SGHRS, CDR2 YFSETQ. The CDR3 region is CASSATTPGVGNTIYF. Here the CDR3 DNA reads TGCGCCAGCAGCGCCACCACGCCGGGTGTTGGGAACACCATATATTTT.

The rearrangement links TRBV7-2 to TRBJ2-1, with 7 bases aligning to TRBD2. V lost 2 bases and J lost 4; bases outside the gene matches: 5. The CDR3 is made up of 15 amino acids. Germline V lookup: CDR1 SGHTA, CDR2 FQGNSA. CDR3 sequence reads: CASSLLAGGYNEQFF. The CDR3 nucleotides are TGTGCCAGCAGCTTATTAGCGGGCGGGTACAATGAGCAGTTCTTC.

The genes are TRBV23-1 and TRBJ2-2, with 8 bases aligning to TRBD1. TRBV23-1 is an open reading frame whose function is uncertain. J was trimmed by 3 bases and V by 7 bases; bases with no gene match: 10. CDR3 length: 16 amino acids. This chain's CDR3 is CASKTRDRRYTGELFF. Here the CDR3 DNA reads TGCGCCAGCAAGACCCGGGACAGGAGGTACACCGGGGAGCTGTTTTTT.

This chain connects TRBV7-9 to TRBJ1-2; 8 nucleotides align to TRBD1. Per the germline V gene, CDR1 is SEHNR and CDR2 is FQNEAQ (reference sequence). The CDR3 is 14 residues long. The junction had 7 bases not matched to a gene; V was cut back by 4 bases and J by 6 bases. Here the CDR3 DNA reads TGTGCCAGCAGCTCGACAGGGGTCGGCAATGGCTACACCTTC. Amino acid sequence: CASSSTGVGNGYTF.

As regards this clone: Different DNA sequences within this sample yield the same CDR3. CDR3 protein: CAWSVLPSGNTIYF. The CDR3 DNA sequence: TGTGCCTGGAGTGTACTCCCTTCTGGAAACACCATATATTTT. The chain is built from TRBV30 and TRBJ1-3; D gene uncertain. Per germline, CDR1 GTSNPN and CDR2 SVGIG (reference sequence). CDR3 length equals 14 residues. V lost 0 bases, J lost 1 base, and 7 bases lay in between.